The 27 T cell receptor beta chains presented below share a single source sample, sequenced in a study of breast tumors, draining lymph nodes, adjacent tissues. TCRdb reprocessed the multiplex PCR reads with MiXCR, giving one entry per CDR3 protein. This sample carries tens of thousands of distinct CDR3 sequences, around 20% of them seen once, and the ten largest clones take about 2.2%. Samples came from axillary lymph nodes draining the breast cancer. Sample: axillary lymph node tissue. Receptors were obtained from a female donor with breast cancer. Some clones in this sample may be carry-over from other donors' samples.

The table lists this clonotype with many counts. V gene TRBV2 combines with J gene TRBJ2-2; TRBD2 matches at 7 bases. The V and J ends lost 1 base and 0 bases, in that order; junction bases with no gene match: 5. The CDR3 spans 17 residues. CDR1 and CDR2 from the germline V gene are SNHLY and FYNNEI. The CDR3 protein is CASSEGVGGSNTGELFF. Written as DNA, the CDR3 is TGTGCCAGCAGTGAAGGGGTGGGGGGGTCGAACACCGGGGAGCTGTTTTTT.

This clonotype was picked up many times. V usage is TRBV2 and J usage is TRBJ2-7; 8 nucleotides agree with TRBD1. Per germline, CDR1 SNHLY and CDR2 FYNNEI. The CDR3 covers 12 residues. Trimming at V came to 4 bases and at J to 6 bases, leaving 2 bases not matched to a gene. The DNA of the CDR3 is TGTGCCAGCAGTGTCGACAGGGGCGAGCAGTACTTC. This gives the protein CASSVDRGEQYF. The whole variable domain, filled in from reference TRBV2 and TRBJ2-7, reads EPEVTQTPSHQVTQMGQEVILRCVPISNHLYFYWYRQILGQKVEFLVSFYNNEISEKSEIFDDQFSVERPDGSNFTLKIRSTKLEDSAMYFCASSVDRGEQYFGPGTRLTVT.

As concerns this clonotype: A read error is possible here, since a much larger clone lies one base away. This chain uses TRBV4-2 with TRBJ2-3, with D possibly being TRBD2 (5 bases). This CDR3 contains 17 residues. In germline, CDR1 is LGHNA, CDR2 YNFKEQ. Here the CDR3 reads CASSQEASGRYTDTRYF. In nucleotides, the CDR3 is TGTGCCAGCAGCCAAGAGGCGAGCGGACGGTACACAGATACGCGGTATTTT.

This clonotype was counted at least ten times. The CDR3 DNA reads as TGTGCCACCAGCAGAGGTCCTAGCGGGAACACAGATACGCAGTATTTT. It is translated as CATSRGPSGNTDTQYF. J is TRBJ2-3 and V is TRBV15; 9 bases fit TRBD2. Germline lookup yields CDR1 LNHNV and CDR2 YYDKDF (reference sequence). Trimming cost V 1 base and J 2 bases; bases outside gene matches: 4. This CDR3 spans 16 amino acids.

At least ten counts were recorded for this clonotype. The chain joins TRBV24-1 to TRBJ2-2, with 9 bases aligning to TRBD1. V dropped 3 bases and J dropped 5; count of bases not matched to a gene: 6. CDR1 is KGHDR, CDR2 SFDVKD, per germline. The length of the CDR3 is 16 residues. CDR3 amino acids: CATSDPQGAQTGELFF. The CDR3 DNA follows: TGTGCCACCAGTGATCCACAGGGGGCGCAAACCGGGGAGCTGTTTTTT.

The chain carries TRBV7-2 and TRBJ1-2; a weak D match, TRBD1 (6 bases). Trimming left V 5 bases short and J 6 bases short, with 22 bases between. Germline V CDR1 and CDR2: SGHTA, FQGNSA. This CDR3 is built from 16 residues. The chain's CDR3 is CASSPPTGGPSHGYTF. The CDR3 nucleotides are TGTGCCAGCAGCCCACCGACAGGAGGGCCTAGTCATGGCTACACCTTC.

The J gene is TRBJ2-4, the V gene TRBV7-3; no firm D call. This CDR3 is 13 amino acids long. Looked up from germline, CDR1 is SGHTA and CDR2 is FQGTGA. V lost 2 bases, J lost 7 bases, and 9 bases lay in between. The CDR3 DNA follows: TGTGCCAGCAGCTTAGAACTCGGGAACATTCAGTACTTC. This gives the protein CASSLELGNIQYF.

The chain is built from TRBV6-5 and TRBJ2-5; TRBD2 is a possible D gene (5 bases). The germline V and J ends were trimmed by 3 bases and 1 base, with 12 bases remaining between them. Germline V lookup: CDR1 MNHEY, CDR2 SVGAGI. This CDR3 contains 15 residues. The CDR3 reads CASSYLGGSQETQYF. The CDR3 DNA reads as TGTGCCAGCAGTTATTTAGGAGGTTCCCAAGAGACCCAGTACTTC.

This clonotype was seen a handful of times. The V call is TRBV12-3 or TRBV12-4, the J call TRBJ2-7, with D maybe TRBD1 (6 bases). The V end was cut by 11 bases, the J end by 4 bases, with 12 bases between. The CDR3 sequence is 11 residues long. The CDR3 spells CAAGQIYEQYF. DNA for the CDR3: TGTGCCGCCGGACAGATTTACGAGCAGTACTTC.

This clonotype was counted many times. DNA for the CDR3: TGTGCCAGCAGCCCGGGGGCTAGTTGGTTCGATGAGCAGTTCTTC. Translation gives CASSPGASWFDEQFF. V usage is TRBV7-9 and J usage is TRBJ2-1; D tentatively reads TRBD1 or TRBD2 (6 bases each). The CDR3 contains 15 residues. V was clipped by 5 bases and J by 8 bases, with 19 bases between them. In germline, CDR1 is SEHNR, CDR2 FQNEAQ (reference sequence).

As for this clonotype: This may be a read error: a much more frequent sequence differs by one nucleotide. CDR3 nucleotide sequence: TGTGCCAACCAGGACTCCGGAGGGAATGTGTACGAGCAGTACTTC. Its translation is CANQDSGGNVYEQYF. The V gene is TRBV6-1, the J gene TRBJ2-7, with D possibly being TRBD2 (6 bases). Germline V gene lookup returns CDR1 MNHNS and CDR2 SASEGT. CDR3 size: 15 residues. Trimming cost V 10 bases and J 4 bases, with 23 bases left between them.

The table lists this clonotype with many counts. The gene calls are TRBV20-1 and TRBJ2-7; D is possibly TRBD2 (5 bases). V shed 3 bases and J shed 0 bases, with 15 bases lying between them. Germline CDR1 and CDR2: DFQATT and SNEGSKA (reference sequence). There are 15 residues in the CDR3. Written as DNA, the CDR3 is TGCAGTGCTAGTGCGGAAGAGGGCTTCTCCTACGAGCAGTACTTC. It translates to CSASAEEGFSYEQYF.

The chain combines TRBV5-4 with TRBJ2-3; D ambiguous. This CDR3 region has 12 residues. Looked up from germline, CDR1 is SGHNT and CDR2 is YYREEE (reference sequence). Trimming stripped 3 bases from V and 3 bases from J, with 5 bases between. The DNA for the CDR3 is TGTGCCAGCAGCTGGACGACAGATACGCAGTATTTT. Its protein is CASSWTTDTQYF.

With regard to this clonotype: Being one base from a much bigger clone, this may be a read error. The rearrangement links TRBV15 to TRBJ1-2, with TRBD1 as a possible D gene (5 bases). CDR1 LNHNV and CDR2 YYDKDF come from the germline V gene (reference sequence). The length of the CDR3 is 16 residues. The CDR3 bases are TGTGCCACCCGCAGTAGGGGCTTTATAACTAGCTATGGCTACACCTTC. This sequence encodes CATRSRGFITSYGYTF.

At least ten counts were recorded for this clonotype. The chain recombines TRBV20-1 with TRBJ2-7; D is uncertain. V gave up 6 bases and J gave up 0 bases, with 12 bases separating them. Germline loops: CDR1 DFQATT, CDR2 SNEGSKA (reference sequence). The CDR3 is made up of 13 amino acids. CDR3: CSARTSNSYEQYF. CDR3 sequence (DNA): TGCAGTGCAAGGACCAGCAACTCCTACGAGCAGTACTTC.

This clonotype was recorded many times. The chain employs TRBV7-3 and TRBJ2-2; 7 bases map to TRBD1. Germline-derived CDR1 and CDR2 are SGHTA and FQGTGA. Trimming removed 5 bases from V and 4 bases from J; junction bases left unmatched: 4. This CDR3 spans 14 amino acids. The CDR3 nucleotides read TGTGCCAGCAGCAGGGGGCCGGGCACCGGGGAGCTGTTTTTT. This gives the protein CASSRGPGTGELFF.

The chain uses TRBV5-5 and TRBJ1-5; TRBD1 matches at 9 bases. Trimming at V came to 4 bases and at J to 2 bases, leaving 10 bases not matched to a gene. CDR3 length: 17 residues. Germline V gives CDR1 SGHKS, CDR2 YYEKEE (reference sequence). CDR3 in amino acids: CASSDRDRAYGNQPQHF. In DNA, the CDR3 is TGTGCCAGCAGCGACCGGGACAGGGCCTATGGCAATCAGCCCCAGCATTTT.

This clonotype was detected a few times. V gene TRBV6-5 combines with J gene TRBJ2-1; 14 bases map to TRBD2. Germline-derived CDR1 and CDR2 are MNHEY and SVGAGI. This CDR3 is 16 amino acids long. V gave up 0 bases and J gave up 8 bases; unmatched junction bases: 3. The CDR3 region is CASSYSTSGRGDEQFF. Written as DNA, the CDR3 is TGTGCCAGCAGTTACTCGACTAGCGGGAGGGGCGATGAGCAGTTCTTC.

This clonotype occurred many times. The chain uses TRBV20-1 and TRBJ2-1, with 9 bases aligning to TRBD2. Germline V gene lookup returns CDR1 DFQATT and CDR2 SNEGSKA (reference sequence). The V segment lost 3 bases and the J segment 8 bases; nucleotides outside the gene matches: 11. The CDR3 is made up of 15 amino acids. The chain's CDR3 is CSARSSGKVGHEQFF. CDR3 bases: TGCAGTGCTAGGTCTAGCGGGAAAGTTGGCCATGAGCAGTTCTTC.

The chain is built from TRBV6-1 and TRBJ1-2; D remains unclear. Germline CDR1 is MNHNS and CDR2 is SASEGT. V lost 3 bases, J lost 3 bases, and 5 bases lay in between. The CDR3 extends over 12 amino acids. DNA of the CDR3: TGTGCCAGCAGTGACACATACTATGGCTACACCTTC. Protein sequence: CASSDTYYGYTF.

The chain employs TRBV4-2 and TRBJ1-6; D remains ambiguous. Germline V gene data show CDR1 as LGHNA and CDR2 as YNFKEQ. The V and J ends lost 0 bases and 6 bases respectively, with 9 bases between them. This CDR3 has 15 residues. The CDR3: CASSQDGEVNSPLHF. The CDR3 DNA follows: TGTGCCAGCAGCCAAGATGGGGAGGTTAATTCACCCCTCCACTTT.

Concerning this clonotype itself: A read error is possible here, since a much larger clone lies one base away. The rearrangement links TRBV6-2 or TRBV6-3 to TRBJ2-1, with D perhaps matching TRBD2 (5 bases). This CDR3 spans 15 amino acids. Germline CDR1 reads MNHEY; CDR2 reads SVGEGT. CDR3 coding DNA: TGTGCCAGCAGTCGGAGCCTAGCAGCGAGGAATGACCAGTTCTTC. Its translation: CASSRSLAARNDQFF.

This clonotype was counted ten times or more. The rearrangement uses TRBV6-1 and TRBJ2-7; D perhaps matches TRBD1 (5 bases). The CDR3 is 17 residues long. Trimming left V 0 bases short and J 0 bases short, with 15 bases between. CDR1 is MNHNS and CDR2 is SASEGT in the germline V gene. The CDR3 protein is CASSEAGWGLSSYEQYF. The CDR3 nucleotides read TGTGCCAGCAGTGAAGCGGGATGGGGCCTCAGCTCCTACGAGCAGTACTTC.

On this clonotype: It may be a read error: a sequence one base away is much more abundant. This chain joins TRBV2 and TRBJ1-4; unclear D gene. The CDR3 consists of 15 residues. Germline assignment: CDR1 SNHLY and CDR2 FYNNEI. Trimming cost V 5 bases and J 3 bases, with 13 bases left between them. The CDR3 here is CASSRTDGSNEKLFF. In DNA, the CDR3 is TGTGCCAGCAGTAGAACGGACGGTTCTAATGAAAAACTGTTTTTT.

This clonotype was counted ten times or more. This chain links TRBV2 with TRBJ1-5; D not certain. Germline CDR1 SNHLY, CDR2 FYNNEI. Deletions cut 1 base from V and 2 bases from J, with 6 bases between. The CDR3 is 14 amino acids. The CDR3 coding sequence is TGTGCCAGCAGTGAAGATGGACGCAATCAGCCCCAGCATTTT. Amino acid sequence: CASSEDGRNQPQHF.

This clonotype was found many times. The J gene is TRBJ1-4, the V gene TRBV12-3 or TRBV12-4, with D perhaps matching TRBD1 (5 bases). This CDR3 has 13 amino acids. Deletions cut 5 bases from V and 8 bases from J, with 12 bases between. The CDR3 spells CASSPYRGEKLFF. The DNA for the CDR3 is TGTGCCAGCAGTCCCTATCGGGGGGAAAAACTGTTTTTT.

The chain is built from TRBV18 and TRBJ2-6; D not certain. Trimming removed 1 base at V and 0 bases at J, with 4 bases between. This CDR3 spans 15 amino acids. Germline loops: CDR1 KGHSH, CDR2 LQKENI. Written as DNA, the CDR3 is TGTGCCAGCTCACCACAAACCTCTGGGGCCAACGTCCTGACTTTC. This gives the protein CASSPQTSGANVLTF.